This T cell receptor beta chain appears in the sequencing data of a study of cytomegalovirus exposure and HLA in healthy donors (dated by TCRdb to about 2017). Regarding the complete study: In an earlier analysis of 587 of the donors, roughly 300 Gb of sequence data and some 100 million unique TCR beta sequences from roughly 180 million T cells were reported. About 300 gigabases of sequencing data and around 85 million unique TCR sequences made up an early release that covered nearly 650 HLA-typed donors. The genetic ancestry cluster associated with self-reported Caucasian donors included 80% to 90% of the 300 to 400 genotyped donors. The study was designed to test whether signatures of past pathogen exposure could be identified by cataloging public T cell receptors. The study profiled the T cell repertoires of some 610 subjects by immunosequencing and related them to cytomegalovirus serostatus. Besides the first cohort of roughly 700 subjects, a separate validation cohort made up of about 120 different subjects was used. To predict cytomegalovirus infection status, the study brought together high-throughput TCR immunosequencing, statistical association of individual TCRs with disease status, and machine learning. To study patterns of TCR occurrence, a later analysis re-analyzed previously published TCR beta repertoires from several hundred donors and added high-resolution HLA genotyping. The later analysis used no new phenotypic data to find candidate immune exposures, relying instead on TCR beta sequences and their occurrence across donors. To decide whether each TCR beta V gene segment behaved as functional or pseudogenic, an earlier analysis of 587 of the donors relied on high-throughput TCR beta sequencing. Donor age, sex, ethnicity and CMV serostatus were collected together with the repertoire data. A later genetic analysis used genome-wide SNP genotypes for about 60% of the roughly 700 donors, treating that subset as a discovery cohort. All discovery cohort repertoires had been generated using a single sequencing platform. HLA typing included class I and class II loci at four-digit resolution. Typing coverage differed by locus: A, B, C, DRB1 and DQB1 were typed in about 620-640 donors, DQA1 in 500 to 550, DPA1 in approximately 610, and DPB1 in just under 490. Several DR-DQ haplotypes were handled as single units for association and clustering, since linkage in the cohort was strong. Among around 400 genotyped donors of the cohort, an average of around 240,000 unique TCR beta nucleotide sequences was sequenced per donor, of which 15% to 20% were non-productive.

There are 16 amino acids in the CDR3, from cysteine to phenylalanine inclusive. The DNA shown is the 48-base CDR3, in frame from base 1. V gives up 6 bases and J gives up 0 bases, and the segment between their germline ends measures 18 bases. The germline V gene sets CDR1 to SGHRS and CDR2 to YFSETQ. Worth noting for this clone: The specificity of this receptor is unknown. Base qualities are not provided; no much larger clone lies one nucleotide away.

The paper as a whole reports these results and caveats: Broadly in line with IMGT annotations, most TCR beta V segments showed up in productive rearrangements about 90% or about 30% of the time in an earlier analysis of 450 to 600 of the donors. V-gene and J-gene trimming of TCR beta chains was associated with a missense DCLRE1C variant in a later genetic analysis, and the association was replicated in an independent cohort. Compared with the roughly 670-donor mean, donors in an Asian-associated ancestry cluster had fewer N-insertions in productive TCRs, according to a later genetic analysis. Linkage disequilibrium might explain the correlated functional status among segregating V segments, but an unknown experimental factor could not be excluded. Most TCR sequences were observed very rarely across donors, whereas some public TCRs were present in many individuals. The study gave a list of about 170 TCR beta chains associated with cytomegalovirus. In a later analysis, most CMV-associated TCR beta chains were found to appear HLA-restricted, with HLA associations seemingly driven largely by CMV exposure. At a false discovery rate of 0.05, a later analysis linked around 15,000 TCR beta sequences to specific HLA alleles. A later analysis reported that several top co-occurrence clusters appeared linked to parvovirus B19, influenza, CMV and Epstein-Barr virus. In vitro tests confirmed that three of the cytomegalovirus-associated TCR beta chains recognize cytomegalovirus antigens. The only immune exposure information available for the cohort was CMV serostatus. In a later analysis, HLA-associated TCR beta chains showed more clonal expansion and lower generation probabilities than non-associated chains that were equally common. Cytomegalovirus status was reported to be diagnosed by the classifier with high specificity and sensitivity in both the original and validation cohorts. A later analysis found that TCR association rates varied across HLA loci, with DRB1 alleles showing the most associated TCRs and HLA-C alleles the fewest. The earlier analysis of 587 of the donors excluded seventeen rarely observed V segments, including chromosome 9 orphons, because counts were too low. A further reported finding was that TCR beta sequences accurately predicted the HLA-A and HLA-B alleles for most subjects in the first cohort. The authors suggested that the approach could potentially be extended to other disease states and immunological phenotypes. Because HLA typing was unavailable for some donors at each locus, only the typed subset was used in association tests. When HLA alleles, especially DR and DQ, strongly co-occurred, attributing TCR associations to individual alleles was difficult. The cohort was sequenced for TCR beta chains only, and without alpha or paired-chain data the features that could be detected were limited. Sequencing depth was assumed to be roughly uniform across donors in the presence/absence analyses, though that assumption may not hold. A group of highly shared sequence variants was considered likely to be a technical artifact of the sequencing pipeline. Because the 87-base-pair reads could not distinguish some IMGT-functional V segments, including TRBV6-2 and TRBV6-3, those segments were excluded.

The cohort consisted of 666 healthy bone marrow donors. At the time of sampling, all cohort members were nominally healthy, though unrecorded immune exposures were likely present. The donor tested CMV seropositive, placing the donor among the 310 or so seropositive members of the cohort. Each donor provided a peripheral blood sample, and peripheral blood mononuclear cells were used for TCR beta sequencing. Genomic DNA was extracted from the blood cell samples with the Qiagen DNeasy Blood Extraction Kit. The library was produced with the immunoSEQ multiplex PCR assay. For the multiplex PCR, a mixture combining 60 forward primers for TCR Vbeta segments and 13 reverse primers for TCR Jbeta segments was used. The CDR3 region of rearranged TCR beta genes was amplified from genomic DNA with a multiplex PCR assay. The Illumina HiSeq System was used to sequence the amplified TCR beta libraries as 87-base-pair reads. The authors' analysis ran thus. In a later analysis, about 80 million unique TCR beta chains were counted across the roughly 610 repertoires, and around 10 million of these chains were shared by at least two donors. A nearest-neighbor algorithm error-corrected the raw reads and collapsed the reads into unique sequences, merging closely related sequences to remove PCR and sequencing errors. V, D and J gene segments were assigned by aligning CDR3 sequences to IMGT reference sequences. For a sequence to be retained, at least a six-nucleotide match to both a V gene segment and a J gene segment was required. Rearrangements were called productive when the CDR3 lacked stop codons and stayed in frame with V and J; all others were non-productive. CDR3 was defined by IMGT convention, running from the second conserved V-encoded cysteine to the conserved J-encoded phenylalanine. Sequences without an unambiguous match to a single V gene segment were excluded from the earlier analysis of 500 to 700 of the donors. An earlier analysis of fewer than 750 of the donors classified V segments as functional when productive rearrangements were above 56.7% and as segregating when the standard deviation between donors was above 5%. A statistical classification framework was built to diagnose cytomegalovirus status from the catalog of TCR beta chain sequences. V and J gene assignment, in a later analysis, came from comparing TCR nucleotide sequences with IMGT/GENE-DB human TR gene sequences. In a later analysis, CDR3 sequences and most-parsimonious VDJ recombination scenarios were assigned using the TCRdist pipeline. In a later analysis, each TCR beta chain was defined by its CDR3 amino acid sequence together with its V-gene family, and reads without a unique V-gene family were excluded. To address suspected cross-contamination and a sequencing artifact, a later analysis removed around 600 highly shared, low-generation-probability nucleotide sequences. For each public chain, a later analysis derived a clonal expansion index from normalized ranks of inferred template counts within each repertoire. Generation probabilities in a later analysis came from a VDJ recombination model fitted to out-of-frame rearrangements, and those results were checked against IGoR. Hypergeometric tests were used in a later analysis to score TCR-TCR, TCR-HLA and TCR-CMV co-occurrence, with a repertoire-size bias correction applied to the TCR pairs. False discovery rates were estimated in a later analysis by permuting HLA or CMV assignments 20 times. In a later analysis, co-occurring TCRs were grouped using DBSCAN, with TCRdist sequence similarity added in when clustering inside HLA-allele-positive subsets. Co-occurrence clustering excluded repertoires with fewer than 30,000 or more than 120,000 public chains, plus five with anomalous nucleotide sharing. TCRdb took over this immuneACCESS table, retaining in-frame rearrangements with V and J assigned. Such tables are incomplete; in checked studies, under half of the missing clones stem from an unresolved V gene, and the remainder is unexplained. The V and J calls and the clone size are those of that table, but D and trimming were determined from the DNA. Within this sample are about 190,000 clones, with 81% of them counted one time only. Approximately 3.6% of the sample is taken by the ten largest.

The clonotype originates from a man aged 35-49 years in good health and CMV-seropositive. Sequences were obtained from PBMCs. The chain is assembled from TRBV5-1 and TRBJ2-5, with no confident D gene call. At the DNA level, the sequence is TGCGCCAGCACCTACTCCGTGGTACGTCACCAAGAGACCCAGTACTTC. It specifies CASTYSVVRHQETQYF.